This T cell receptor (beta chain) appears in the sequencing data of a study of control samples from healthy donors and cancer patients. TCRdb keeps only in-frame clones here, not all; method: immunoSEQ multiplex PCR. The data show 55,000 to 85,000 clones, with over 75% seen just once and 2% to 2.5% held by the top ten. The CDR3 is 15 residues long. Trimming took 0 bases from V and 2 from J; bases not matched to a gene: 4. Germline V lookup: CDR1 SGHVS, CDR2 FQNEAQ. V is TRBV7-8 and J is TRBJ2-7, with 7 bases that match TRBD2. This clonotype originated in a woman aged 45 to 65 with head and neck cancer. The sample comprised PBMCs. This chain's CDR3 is CASSLARGETYEQYF. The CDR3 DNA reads TGTGCCAGCAGCTTAGCACGGGGGGAGACCTACGAGCAGTACTTC.